This T cell receptor beta chain comes out of a study of cytomegalovirus exposure and HLA in healthy donors. The PCR ran on 60 Vbeta and 13 Jbeta primers. Sequencing used immunoSEQ multiplex PCR; TCRdb keeps in-frame clones, though not all of them. The listing records around 150,000 clones. The CDR3 extends over 15 amino acids. J gave up 0 bases and V 4 bases, and 7 bases lay outside the gene matches. Germline CDR1 is SGHTS and CDR2 is YDEGEE. The sample taken for sequencing was PBMCs. The clonotype comes from a woman aged 55-69 years in good health and CMV-seronegative. V is TRBV5-8 and J is TRBJ2-7; the match to TRBD1 covers 7 bases. The CDR3 DNA reads TGTGCCAGCAGCGAAGGACAGGTGAGCTCCTACGAGCAGTACTTC. Residues: CASSEGQVSSYEQYF.